The clone carrying this T cell receptor (beta chain) occurred many times. The target antigen is unknown. The germline CDR1 and CDR2 sequences are MNHNS and SASEGT. The length of the CDR3 is 15 residues. V lost 5 bases, J lost 0 bases, and 14 bases lay in between. A single record per CDR3 protein comes from TCRdb applying MiXCR to the reads. The sample has nearly 650,000 distinct CDR3 sequences, more than 20% seen once. The sample is drawn from a study of T cell repertoires in cytomegalovirus infection. Study results and limitations: Dominating the ex vivo response were TCR beta clonotypes that were CMV-specific and HLA-C-restricted.

What was sequenced was CD8+ T cells from PBMCs. The chain recombines TRBV6-1 with TRBJ2-7, with D perhaps TRBD1 (6 bases). This receptor was taken from a human donor in good health (CMV status not recorded). Some clones in this sample may be carry-over from other donors' samples. The CDR3 region is CASSLQGYSSYEQYF. CDR3 bases: TGTGCCAGCAGTTTACAGGGCTACAGCTCCTACGAGCAGTACTTC.